This T cell receptor (beta chain) was captured in a study of blood T cell repertoires in COVID-19. Overall study context: The cDNA or gDNA used as material had been derived from T cells, B-cell-depleted T cells, or PBMCs.

Original analysis: Reference gene primer amplification yielded estimated nucleated cell counts. Generated by immunoSEQ multiplex PCR, the TCRdb table keeps only in-frame clones and is missing some. V, J and clone size reflect that table, while D and trimming were determined from the DNA. The sample holds some 380,000 clones, roughly four fifths seen once. V lost 5 bases and J lost 6; bases outside the gene matches: 6. The CDR3 contains 15 residues. In germline, CDR1 is SGHRS, CDR2 YFSETQ. The TCR sequence derives from a human donor with acute or convalescent COVID-19. The donor label of this sample is uncertain. Specimen: peripheral blood. The rearrangement links TRBV5-1 to TRBJ1-6; 9 bases fit TRBD1. The CDR3 protein is CASRGQGQTNSPLHF. The CDR3 nucleotides read TGCGCCAGCAGGGGACAGGGTCAAACTAATTCACCCCTCCACTTT.